This T cell receptor (beta chain) was sequenced for a study of blood T cells in healthy people across ages (dated by TCRdb to between 2015 and 2016). About the study as a whole: Template switching captured roughly one uniquely barcoded TCR beta cDNA molecule per two T cells in model experiments. To track age-related changes in TCR beta repertoire diversity, the study relied on deep sequencing normalized with unique cDNA molecular identifiers. The donors were split into four age groups: young (average 16 years), middle-aged (39), aged (more than 55) and long-lived (roughly 88). To avoid experimental bias, donors of different ages were randomly spread across the sequencing lanes. For two donors (one aged 18 to 30 and one aged 80 or older), the study analyzed two additional independent replicas of 1 million unique cDNA reads from the same blood draw.

V is pared back by 5 bases and J by 1 base, with 16 bases lying between the germline termini. Via the germline V gene, CDR1 is SGHTA and CDR2 FQGTGA. Including the terminal cysteine and phenylalanine, the CDR3 comprises 16 residues. Only CDR3 DNA remains: 48 bases, in frame from the first base. Donors were around 37 systemically healthy Caucasian individuals from Russia aged roughly 6 to 95 years. Around 9.9 milliliters of peripheral blood were collected from each donor into EDTA-treated Vacutainer tubes. Ficoll-Paque density-gradient centrifugation was used to isolate PBMCs, with at least 6 million per sample. Trizol reagent was used to extract total RNA from the PBMCs, yielding at least 5.5 micrograms per sample. The percentages of naive CD45RAhigh/CD27high T cells were determined by flow cytometry on a PBMC aliquot from every donor. This clonotype was picked up many times. Its recognized antigen is unknown. There are no base qualities to consult, and no much larger clone falls within one base.

Receptor amplification or capture employed 5' RACE. Sequencing was performed on an Illumina HiSeq 2500. A second roughly 6 to 11 cycle PCR used a sample-barcoded 5' primer and a J-beta primer mix. Each TCR beta cDNA molecule received a unique molecular identifier from a template-switch 5' adaptor carrying 12 random nucleotides. Each sample yielded at least 2.5 million CDR3-containing paired-end reads. The Mint cDNA synthesis kit, primed by a TRBC-specific oligonucleotide, was used to synthesize first-strand cDNA from all RNA. After uracil-DNA glycosylase treatment, a first 18-cycle PCR used universal primers M1SS and BC2_uni_R on all cDNA. From the authors' description of their analysis: For normalization, 1 million high-quality reads were randomly selected from each sample, with every read carrying a distinct molecular identifier. Instead of being binned into consensus sequences, reads that shared molecular identifiers were thrown out. MiTCR, run with a Q25 quality threshold and the strictest error-elimination algorithm, handled CDR3 identification, clonotype clustering and error correction. A nonparametric unseen species model using Euler transformation provided a lower-bound estimate of total TCR beta diversity. TCRdb trimmed public reads at Q25 via fastp, called clones via MiXCR and kept in-frame beta chains. CDR3 protein sequences are deduplicated, and each keeps its most common genes and DNA. TCRdb's processing, not the study's, gives the V and J calls here. A total of about 670,000 distinct CDR3 sequences appear in this sample, under 65% of them only once. Clones ranked in the top ten supply 13% of the sample.

Beyond this particular receptor, the publication reports: The long-lived group showed more naive CD4+ T cells, fewer expanded clones and increased TCR diversity than the aged group, suggesting age selection. As age increased, observed TCR beta diversity per million T cells dropped in a roughly linear way, and a significant reduction was already evident by age 40. Total diversity estimates from one million sequenced T cells were considered lower bounds and underestimates. Since profiling was done on bulk unsorted PBMCs, naive and antigen-experienced compartments could not be conclusively compared. There was a strong correlation between observed TCR beta diversity and the percentage of naive T cells measured by flow cytometry. Donor CMV infection status was unknown, potentially confounding age-related changes in expanded clonotypes.

The sequence joins TRBV7-3 to TRBJ2-3; no confident D gene assignment can be made. Sequencing input: blood. This TCR was recovered from an elderly woman in good health. The CDR3 here reads CASSPRVNFGTDTQYF. The sequence in DNA is TGTGCCAGCAGCCCCCGGGTGAATTTCGGCACAGATACGCAGTATTTT.